This is a list of T cell receptor beta chains from one sample in a study of PD-1 blockade in classical Hodgkin lymphoma. Here immunoSEQ multiplex PCR was the method, and the copy in TCRdb shows in-frame clones only, minus some. The data show 25,000 to 35,000 clones, roughly 94% seen once. The sequencing sample was made of peripheral blood mononuclear cells (PBMCs). The source is a human donor with classical Hodgkin lymphoma. Each CDR3 is given with its conserved first and last residue. A D gene is named only where the DNA matches it firmly.

D gene: .
V gene: TRBV11-2
J gene: TRBJ2-1
CDR3 protein: CASSLRTRGSYNEQFF

D gene: .
V gene: TRBV7-8
J gene: TRBJ1-2
CDR3 protein: CASSPDGPGTHGYTF

D gene: TRBD1
V gene: TRBV5-1
J gene: TRBJ1-2
CDR3 protein: CASSVGQPHYGYTF

D gene: .
V gene: TRBV4-1
J gene: TRBJ2-7
CDR3 protein: CASSPSVSGRSGEQYF

D gene: .
V gene: TRBV27
J gene: TRBJ2-7
CDR3 protein: CASSLSPVQVGTEQYF

D gene: TRBD2
V gene: TRBV10-1
J gene: TRBJ2-5
CDR3 protein: CASSQGLAGGKYQETQYF

D gene: .
V gene: TRBV19
J gene: TRBJ1-6
CDR3 protein: CASSYFPGSTDALHF

D gene: .
V gene: TRBV21-1
J gene: TRBJ2-4
CDR3 protein: CASSFKKVGRAVRRCAKNIQYF

D gene: TRBD1
V gene: TRBV2
J gene: TRBJ1-2
CDR3 protein: CASSYRDRVGYTF

D gene: .
V gene: TRBV21-1
J gene: TRBJ1-2
CDR3 protein: CASSKGETGSRGYTF

D gene: TRBD1
V gene: TRBV11-2
J gene: TRBJ2-5
CDR3 protein: CASSSRQGQETQYF

D gene: .
V gene: TRBV5-1
J gene: TRBJ2-1
CDR3 protein: CASSSTLGDNEQFF

D gene: TRBD1
V gene: TRBV5-1
J gene: TRBJ1-1
CDR3 protein: CASSLVPGGTEAFF

D gene: .
V gene: TRBV9
J gene: TRBJ1-6
CDR3 protein: CASSVGGRENSPLHF

D gene: TRBD1
V gene: TRBV27
J gene: TRBJ1-5
CDR3 protein: CASRKNRGTNQPQHF

D gene: TRBD2
V gene: TRBV4-1
J gene: TRBJ2-1
CDR3 protein: CASSQGGTSAYNEQFF

D gene: .
V gene: TRBV10-1
J gene: TRBJ2-7
CDR3 protein: CASSTGVAYEQYF

D gene: TRBD1
V gene: TRBV5-6
J gene: TRBJ1-2
CDR3 protein: CASSRGQGGYGYTF

D gene: .
V gene: TRBV4-2
J gene: TRBJ2-1
CDR3 protein: CASSQRGDYLNEQFF

D gene: TRBD2
V gene: TRBV9
J gene: TRBJ2-3
CDR3 protein: CASSVGTSGSTDTQYF

D gene: TRBD1
V gene: TRBV5-4
J gene: TRBJ2-6
CDR3 protein: CASSRPGQVSGANVLTF

D gene: TRBD1
V gene: TRBV4-2
J gene: TRBJ2-1
CDR3 protein: CASSRGGDRKNNEQFF

D gene: TRBD2
V gene: TRBV7-2
J gene: TRBJ2-2
CDR3 protein: CASSTGLAGANTGELFF

D gene: .
V gene: TRBV5-1
J gene: TRBJ2-7
CDR3 protein: CASSLRTAYEQYF

D gene: TRBD2
V gene: TRBV4-1
J gene: TRBJ2-1
CDR3 protein: CASSQGAGGMGNEQFF